Listed here is a single TCR beta chain. Its antigen is unknown. This CDR3 is built from 15 residues. The V and J ends lost 0 bases and 7 bases respectively, with 13 bases between them. Germline V gene sequence: CDR1 SGHNT, CDR2 YYREEE (reference sequence). The sample is drawn from a study of T cell repertoires in cytomegalovirus infection. Whole-study context: Epitope selection comprised recently identified HLA-C-restricted CMV epitopes and well-studied HLA-B-restricted CMV epitopes.

Each CDR3 protein gets one entry after TCRdb re-called the reads with MiXCR. The sample has around 300,000 distinct CDR3 sequences, about 25% seen once; the top ten hold roughly 13%. The V call is TRBV5-4, the J call TRBJ1-4; no clear D. This TCR derives from a human donor in good health (CMV status not recorded). Some clones in this sample may be carry-over from other donors' samples. The input for sequencing was cultured PBMCs, taken from culture after CMV antigen stimulation. The CDR3 sequence: CASSLEARTGEKLFF. The CDR3 DNA reads as TGTGCCAGCAGCTTGGAGGCTCGCACGGGTGAAAAACTGTTTTTT.